This T cell receptor beta chain was identified in a study of CD8+ T cells in alopecia areata (dated by TCRdb to the late 2010s). About the full investigation: Treated patients were enrolled in an open-label pilot trial of oral tofacitinib, 5 to 10 mg twice daily, for moderate-to-severe alopecia areata. Biopsies were taken from tofacitinib-treated patients at baseline and again at 4 and 24 weeks into treatment, and several of those patients also had a later scalp biopsy. Human TCRbeta sequencing covered scalp tissue and sorted CD4+ and CD8+ peripheral blood T cells from patchy and totalis/universalis alopecia areata patients and healthy controls. immunoSEQ multiplex PCR using 35 Vbeta forward primers and 13 Jbeta reverse primers was used to amplify TCRbeta CDR3 regions. In both human patients and the C3H/HeJ mouse model, the study applied high-throughput TCRbeta sequencing to look at T cell clonal expansion in alopecia areata. Patients stayed on tofacitinib for 6 to 18 months and then had 6 months of follow-up off drug so that delayed response and recurrence could be assessed. Scalp clonality was compared across normal scalp (n=4), patchy alopecia areata scalp (n=8), and alopecia totalis/universalis scalp (n=8). The SALT score, which quantifies the percentage of affected scalp surface area, was used to measure disease severity in treated patients. RNA was extracted with the PAXgene miRNA kit for fixed scalp, the miRNeasy kit for PBMCs, and the RNeasy kit for mouse skin. Overall study outcomes, separate from this receptor: Higher clonality and more expanded CD8+ clones were observed in lesional scalp than in normal scalp, particularly in alopecia totalis/universalis, a finding suggestive of antigenic drive. Because the treated cohort was small and had just a single nonresponder, larger studies are needed to establish links between baseline CD8+ expansion and response. Unlike mouse skin, where gammadelta T cells dominate, normal human skin contains resident alphabeta T cells that get sequenced too, which complicates analysis of the scalp TCR repertoire. Tofacitinib significantly lowered scalp clonality and the number of expanded CD8+ clones among the top 100 scalp clones. Shared TCR sequences between patients were less evident than in mice, which may be partly attributable to HLA diversity in the patient population. Many expanded lesional clones were found to persist in scalp and blood during tofacitinib treatment, and relapse after treatment cessation may be partly explained by this persistence.

CDR1 and CDR2, per the germline V gene (reference sequence), are SEHNR and FQNEAQ. V is shortened by 3 bases, J by 5 bases, and the region joining them spans 10 bases. CDR3 length: 13 amino acids, cysteine to phenylalanine. This entry keeps only the CDR3 DNA: 39 bases, framed from base 1. Turning to this clone: Its antigen is not yet known. No per-base quality is available; no much larger clone lies one base away.

The time point label of this sample denotes: around 4 weeks on oral tofacitinib. Explained via the paper, the treatment or condition label denotes: oral pan-JAK inhibitor, 5-10 mg twice daily. From alopecia areata patients, peripheral blood was collected along with lesional scalp punch biopsies. PBMCs were isolated by density centrifugation and stained for CD3, CD4 and CD8, and CD4+ and CD8+ T cells were sorted on a FACSAria. The library was obtained by the immunoSEQ multiplex PCR assay. For TCR sequencing, RNA was extracted from every sample and reverse transcribed into cDNA to serve as template. SuperScript III was used to make first-strand cDNA, primed with a 2:1 mix of oligo-dT and random hexamers. A synthetic immune receptor repertoire was used to measure amplification bias, and any remaining bias was corrected computationally. Regarding the original processing steps: After raw reads were preprocessed to remove errors, the CDR3 was defined following IMGT conventions as running from the conserved cysteine to phenylalanine. Clonality was computed by normalizing Shannon entropy by log2 of the number of productive unique TCRs and subtracting the result from 1. Scalp TCRbeta sequences were cross-referenced with sorted blood CD4 and CD8 repertoires so that the CD4 or CD8 identity of scalp clones could be inferred. TCRdb holds this immuneACCESS table with in-frame rearrangements only. Some clones are missing; in checked studies, unresolved V genes explain under half, and the rest has no known cause. The D gene and trimming were derived from the DNA, and the V and J assignments and clone size from that table. For this sample there are around 150,000 clones; roughly 82% appear just once. Just under 25% of the sample rests with the top ten.

Sequences were derived from CD8+ T cells sorted from blood, sampled at week 4, from a patient treated with tofacitinib. The TCR comes from a human donor with alopecia areata. The V and J genes are TRBV7-9 and TRBJ2-5; the D gene is possibly TRBD1 or TRBD2, each agreeing over 5 bases. The CDR3 amino acid sequence is: CASSFDRGETQYF. The nucleotide sequence is TGTGCCAGCAGCTTCGACAGAGGGGAGACCCAGTACTTC. Full variable domain (CDR3 extended with the reference TRBV7-9 and TRBJ2-5 proteins): DTGVSQNPRHKITKRGQNVTFRCDPISEHNRLYWYRQTLGQGPEFLTYFQNEAQLEKSRLLSDRFSAERPKGSFSTLEIQRTEQGDSAMYLCASSFDRGETQYFGPGTRLLVL.